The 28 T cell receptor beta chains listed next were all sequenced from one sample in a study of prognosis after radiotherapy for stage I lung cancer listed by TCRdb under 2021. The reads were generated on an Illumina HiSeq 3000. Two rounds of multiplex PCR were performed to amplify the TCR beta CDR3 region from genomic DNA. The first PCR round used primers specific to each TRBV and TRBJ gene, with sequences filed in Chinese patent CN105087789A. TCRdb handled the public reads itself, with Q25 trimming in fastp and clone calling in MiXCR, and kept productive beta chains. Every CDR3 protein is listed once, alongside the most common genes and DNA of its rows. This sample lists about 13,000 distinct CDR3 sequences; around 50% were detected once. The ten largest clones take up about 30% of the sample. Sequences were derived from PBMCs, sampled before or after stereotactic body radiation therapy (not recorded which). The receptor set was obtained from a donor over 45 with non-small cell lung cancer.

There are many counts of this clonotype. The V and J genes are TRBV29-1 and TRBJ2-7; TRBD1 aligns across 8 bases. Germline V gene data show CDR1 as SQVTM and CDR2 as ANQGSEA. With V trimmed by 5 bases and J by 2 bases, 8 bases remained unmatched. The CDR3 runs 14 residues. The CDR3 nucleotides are TGCAGCGTTCGATTACAGGGGGGCACCTACGAGCAGTACTTC. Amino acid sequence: CSVRLQGGTYEQYF.

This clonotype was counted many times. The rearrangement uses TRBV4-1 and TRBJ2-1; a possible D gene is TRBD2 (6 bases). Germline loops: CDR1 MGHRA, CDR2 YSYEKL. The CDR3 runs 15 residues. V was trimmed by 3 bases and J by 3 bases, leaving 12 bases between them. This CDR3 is CASSQTGLIYNEQFF. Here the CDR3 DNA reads TGCGCCAGCAGCCAGACGGGACTTATCTACAATGAGCAGTTCTTC.

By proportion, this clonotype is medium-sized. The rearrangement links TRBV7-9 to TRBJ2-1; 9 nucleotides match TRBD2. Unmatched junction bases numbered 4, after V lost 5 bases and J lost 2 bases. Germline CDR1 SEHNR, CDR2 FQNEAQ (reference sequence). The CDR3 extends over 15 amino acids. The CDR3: CASSARTSAYNEQFF. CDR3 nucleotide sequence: TGTGCCAGCAGCGCCCGGACTAGCGCCTACAATGAGCAGTTCTTC.

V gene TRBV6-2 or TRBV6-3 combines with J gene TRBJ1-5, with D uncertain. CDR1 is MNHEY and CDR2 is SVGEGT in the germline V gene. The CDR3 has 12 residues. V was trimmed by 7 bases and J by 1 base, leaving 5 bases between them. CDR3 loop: CASTISNQPQHF. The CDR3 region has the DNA TGTGCCAGCACGATCAGCAATCAGCCCCAGCATTTT.

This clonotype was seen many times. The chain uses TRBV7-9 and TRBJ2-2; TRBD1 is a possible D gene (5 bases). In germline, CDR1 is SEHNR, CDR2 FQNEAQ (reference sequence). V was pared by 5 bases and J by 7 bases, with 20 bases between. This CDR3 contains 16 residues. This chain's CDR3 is CASSPEDIIWNGELFF. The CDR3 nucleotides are TGTGCCAGCAGCCCAGAGGACATAATTTGGAACGGGGAGCTGTTTTTT.

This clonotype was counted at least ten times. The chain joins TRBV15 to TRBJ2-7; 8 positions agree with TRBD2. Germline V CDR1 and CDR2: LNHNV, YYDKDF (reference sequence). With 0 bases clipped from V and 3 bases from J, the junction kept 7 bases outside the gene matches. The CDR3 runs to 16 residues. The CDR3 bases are TGTGCCACCAGCAGAGATCTCTCAACTAGCGGCTACGAGCAGTACTTC. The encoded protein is CATSRDLSTSGYEQYF. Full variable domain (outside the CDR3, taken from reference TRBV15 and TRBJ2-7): DAMVIQNPRYQVTQFGKPVTLSCSQTLNHNVMYWYQQKSSQAPKLLFHYYDKDFNNEADTPDNFQSRRPNTSFCFLDIRSPGLGDTAMYLCATSRDLSTSGYEQYFGPGTRLTVT.

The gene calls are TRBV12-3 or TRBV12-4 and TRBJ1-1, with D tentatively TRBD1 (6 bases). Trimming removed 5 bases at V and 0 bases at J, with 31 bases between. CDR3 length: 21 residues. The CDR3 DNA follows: TGTGCCAGCAGTCCACCCCGGCAGGGGACTCAACAAGGCGTCGTGAACACTGAAGCTTTCTTT. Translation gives CASSPPRQGTQQGVVNTEAFF.

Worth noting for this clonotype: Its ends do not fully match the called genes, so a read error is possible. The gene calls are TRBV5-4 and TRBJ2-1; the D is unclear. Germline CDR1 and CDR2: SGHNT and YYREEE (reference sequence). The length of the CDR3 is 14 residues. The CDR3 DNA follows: TGTGCCAACAGCTTGTTTCGAGCGTACAATGAGCAGTTCTTC. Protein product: CANSLFRAYNEQFF.

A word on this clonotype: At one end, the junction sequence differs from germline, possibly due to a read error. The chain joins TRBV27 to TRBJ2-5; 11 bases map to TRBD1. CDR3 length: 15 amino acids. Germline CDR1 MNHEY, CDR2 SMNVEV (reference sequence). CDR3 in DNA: TGTGCCAGCAGTAAGGGGACAGGGGGACAAGAGACCCACTACTTC. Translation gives CASSKGTGGQETHYF.

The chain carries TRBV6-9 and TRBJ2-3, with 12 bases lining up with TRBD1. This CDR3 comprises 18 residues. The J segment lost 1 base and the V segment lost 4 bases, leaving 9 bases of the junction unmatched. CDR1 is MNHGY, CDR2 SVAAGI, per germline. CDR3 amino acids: CASSSIQGQGAGTDTQYF. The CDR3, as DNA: TGTGCCAGCAGTTCCATACAGGGACAGGGGGCTGGCACAGATACGCAGTATTTT.

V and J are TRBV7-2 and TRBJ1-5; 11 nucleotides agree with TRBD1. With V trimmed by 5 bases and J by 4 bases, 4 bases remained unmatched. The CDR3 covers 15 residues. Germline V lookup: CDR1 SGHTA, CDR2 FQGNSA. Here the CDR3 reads CASSRGTGGNQPQHF. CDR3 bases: TGTGCCAGCAGCCGAGGGACAGGGGGGAATCAGCCCCAGCATTTT.

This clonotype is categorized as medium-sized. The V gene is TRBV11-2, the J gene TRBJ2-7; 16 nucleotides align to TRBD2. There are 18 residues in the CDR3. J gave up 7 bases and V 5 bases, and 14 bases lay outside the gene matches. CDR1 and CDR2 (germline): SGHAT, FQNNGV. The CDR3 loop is CASSPPGLAGGNPWEQYF. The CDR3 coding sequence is TGTGCCAGCAGCCCACCGGGACTAGCGGGAGGGAATCCATGGGAGCAGTACTTC.

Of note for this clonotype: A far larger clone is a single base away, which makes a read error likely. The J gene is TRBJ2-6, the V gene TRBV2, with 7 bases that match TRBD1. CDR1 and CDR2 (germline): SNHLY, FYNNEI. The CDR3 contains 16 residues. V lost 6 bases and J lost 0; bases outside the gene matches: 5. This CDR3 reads CASRSYRGSGANVLTF. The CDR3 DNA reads TGTGCCAGCAGATCCTACAGGGGCTCTGGGGCCAACGTCCTGACTTTC.

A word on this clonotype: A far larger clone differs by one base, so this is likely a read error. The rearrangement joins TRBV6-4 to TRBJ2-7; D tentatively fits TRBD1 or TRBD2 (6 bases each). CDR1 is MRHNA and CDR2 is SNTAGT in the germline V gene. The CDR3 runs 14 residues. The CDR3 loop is CVSSLGTYREEQYF. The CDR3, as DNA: TGTGTCAGCAGCCTAGGGACATACCGGGAGGAGCAGTACTTC.

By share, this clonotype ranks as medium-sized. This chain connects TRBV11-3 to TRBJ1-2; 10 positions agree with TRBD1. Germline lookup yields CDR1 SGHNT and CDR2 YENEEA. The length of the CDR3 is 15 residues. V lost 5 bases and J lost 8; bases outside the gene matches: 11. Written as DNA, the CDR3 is TGTGCCAGCAGCGCCTCTTCCGGGACAGGGGAGGGCTACACCTTC. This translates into CASSASSGTGEGYTF.

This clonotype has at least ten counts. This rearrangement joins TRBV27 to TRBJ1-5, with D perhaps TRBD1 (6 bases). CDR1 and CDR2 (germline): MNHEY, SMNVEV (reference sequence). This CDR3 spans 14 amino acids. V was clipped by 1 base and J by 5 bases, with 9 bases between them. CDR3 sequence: CASSLYGGHQPQHF. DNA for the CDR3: TGTGCCAGCAGTTTATACGGGGGGCATCAGCCCCAGCATTTT.

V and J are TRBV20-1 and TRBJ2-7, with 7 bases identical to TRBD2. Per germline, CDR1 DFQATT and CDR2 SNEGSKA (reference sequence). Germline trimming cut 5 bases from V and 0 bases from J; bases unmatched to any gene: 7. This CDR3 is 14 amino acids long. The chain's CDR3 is CSASSGLNSYEQYF. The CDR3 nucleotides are TGCAGTGCTTCTAGCGGTCTCAACTCCTACGAGCAGTACTTC.

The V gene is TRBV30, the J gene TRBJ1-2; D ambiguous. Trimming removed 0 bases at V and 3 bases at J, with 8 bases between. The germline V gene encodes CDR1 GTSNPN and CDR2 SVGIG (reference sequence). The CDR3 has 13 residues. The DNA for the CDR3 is TGTGCCTGGAGTGTACCCAGCCACTATGGCTACACCTTC. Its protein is CAWSVPSHYGYTF.

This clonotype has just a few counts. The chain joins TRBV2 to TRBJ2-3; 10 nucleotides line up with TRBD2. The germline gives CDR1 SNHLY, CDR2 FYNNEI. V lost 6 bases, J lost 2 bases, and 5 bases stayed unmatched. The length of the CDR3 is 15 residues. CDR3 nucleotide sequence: TGTGCCAGCAGGCGGACTAGCGGAGACACAGATACGCAGTATTTT. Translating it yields CASRRTSGDTDTQYF.

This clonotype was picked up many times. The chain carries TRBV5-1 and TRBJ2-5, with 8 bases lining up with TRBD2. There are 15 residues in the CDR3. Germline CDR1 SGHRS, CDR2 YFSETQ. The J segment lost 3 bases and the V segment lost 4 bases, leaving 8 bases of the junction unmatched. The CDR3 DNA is TGCGCCAGCAGCGCACTAGCGGCCTCGGAAGAGACCCAGTACTTC. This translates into CASSALAASEETQYF.

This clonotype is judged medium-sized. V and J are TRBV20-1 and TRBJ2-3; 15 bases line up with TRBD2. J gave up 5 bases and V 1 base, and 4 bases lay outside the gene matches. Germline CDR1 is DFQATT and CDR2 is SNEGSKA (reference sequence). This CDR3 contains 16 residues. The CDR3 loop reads CSARAGLAGGRDTQYF. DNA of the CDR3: TGCAGTGCTAGAGCCGGACTAGCGGGAGGGCGAGATACGCAGTATTTT.

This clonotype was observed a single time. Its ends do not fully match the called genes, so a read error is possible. Written as DNA, the CDR3 is TGTGCCAGCAGCCGTACTTTCCCGGAGCCGAACACCGGGGAGATGTTTTTT. Amino acid sequence: CASSRTFPEPNTGEMFF. The V and J genes are TRBV7-8 and TRBJ2-2; tentatively, D is TRBD2 (5 bases). The CDR3 is 17 amino acids. Germline-derived CDR1 and CDR2 are SGHVS and FQNEAQ.

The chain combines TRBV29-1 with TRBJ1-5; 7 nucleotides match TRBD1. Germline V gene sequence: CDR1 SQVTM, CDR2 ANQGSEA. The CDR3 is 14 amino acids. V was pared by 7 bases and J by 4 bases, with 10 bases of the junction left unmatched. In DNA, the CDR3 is TGCAGCGCAGGGGGGGGGATTCTAAATCAGCCCCAGCATTTT. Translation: CSAGGGILNQPQHF.

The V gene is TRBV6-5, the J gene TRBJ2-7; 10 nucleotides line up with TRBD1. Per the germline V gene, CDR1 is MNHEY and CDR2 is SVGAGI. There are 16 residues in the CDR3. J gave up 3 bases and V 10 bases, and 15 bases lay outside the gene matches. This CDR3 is CAIIYPRQGAIYEQYF. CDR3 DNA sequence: TGTGCCATCATTTACCCCCGACAGGGGGCAATCTACGAGCAGTACTTC.

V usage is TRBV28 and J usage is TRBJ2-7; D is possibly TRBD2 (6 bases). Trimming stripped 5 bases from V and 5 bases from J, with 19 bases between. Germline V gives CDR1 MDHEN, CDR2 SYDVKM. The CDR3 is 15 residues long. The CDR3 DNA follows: TGTGCCAGCAGTCTAATGCCTGGGAGGAAAAACGAGCAGTACTTC. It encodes CASSLMPGRKNEQYF.

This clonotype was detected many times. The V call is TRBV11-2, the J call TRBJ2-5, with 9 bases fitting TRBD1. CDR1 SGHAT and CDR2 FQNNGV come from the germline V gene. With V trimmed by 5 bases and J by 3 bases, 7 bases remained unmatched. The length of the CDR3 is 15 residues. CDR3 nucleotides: TGTGCCAGCAGCACATACAGGGGGCGGGAAGAGACCCAGTACTTC. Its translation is CASSTYRGREETQYF.

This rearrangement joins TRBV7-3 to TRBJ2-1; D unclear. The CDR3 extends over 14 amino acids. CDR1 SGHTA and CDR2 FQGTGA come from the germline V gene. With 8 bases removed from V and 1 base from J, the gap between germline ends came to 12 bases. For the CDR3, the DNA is TGTGCCAGCGAAATTGCAGATTCCTACAATGAGCAGTTCTTC. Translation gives CASEIADSYNEQFF.

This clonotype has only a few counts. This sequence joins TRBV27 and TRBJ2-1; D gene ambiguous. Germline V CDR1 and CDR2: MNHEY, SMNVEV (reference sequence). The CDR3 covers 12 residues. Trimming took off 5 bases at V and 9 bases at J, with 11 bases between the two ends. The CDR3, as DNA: TGTGCCAGCAGTCCAAACTGGGTTGAGCAGTTCTTC. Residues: CASSPNWVEQFF.